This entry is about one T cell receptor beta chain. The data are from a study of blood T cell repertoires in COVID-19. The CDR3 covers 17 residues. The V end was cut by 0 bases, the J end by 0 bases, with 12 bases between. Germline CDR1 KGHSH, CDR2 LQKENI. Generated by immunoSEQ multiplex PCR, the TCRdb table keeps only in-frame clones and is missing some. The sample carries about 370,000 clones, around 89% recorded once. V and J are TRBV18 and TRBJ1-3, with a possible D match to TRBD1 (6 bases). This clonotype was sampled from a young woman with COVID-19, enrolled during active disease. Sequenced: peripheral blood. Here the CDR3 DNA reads TGTGCCAGCTCACCACCCCCCGGGACAACCTCTGGAAACACCATATATTTT. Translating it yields CASSPPPGTTSGNTIYF.